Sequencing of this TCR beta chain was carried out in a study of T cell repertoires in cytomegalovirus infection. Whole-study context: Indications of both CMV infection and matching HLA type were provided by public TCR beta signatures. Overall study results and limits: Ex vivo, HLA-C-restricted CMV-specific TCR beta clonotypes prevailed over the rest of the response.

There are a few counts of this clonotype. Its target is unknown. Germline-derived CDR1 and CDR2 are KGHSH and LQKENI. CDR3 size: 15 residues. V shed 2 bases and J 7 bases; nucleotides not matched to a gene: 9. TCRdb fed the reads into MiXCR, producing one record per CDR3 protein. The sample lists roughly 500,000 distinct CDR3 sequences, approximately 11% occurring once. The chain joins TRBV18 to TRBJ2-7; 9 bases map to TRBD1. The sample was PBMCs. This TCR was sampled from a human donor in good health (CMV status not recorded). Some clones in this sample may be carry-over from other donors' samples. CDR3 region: CASSPWDRASGEQYF. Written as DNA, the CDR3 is TGTGCCAGCTCACCATGGGACAGGGCATCGGGTGAGCAGTACTTC.